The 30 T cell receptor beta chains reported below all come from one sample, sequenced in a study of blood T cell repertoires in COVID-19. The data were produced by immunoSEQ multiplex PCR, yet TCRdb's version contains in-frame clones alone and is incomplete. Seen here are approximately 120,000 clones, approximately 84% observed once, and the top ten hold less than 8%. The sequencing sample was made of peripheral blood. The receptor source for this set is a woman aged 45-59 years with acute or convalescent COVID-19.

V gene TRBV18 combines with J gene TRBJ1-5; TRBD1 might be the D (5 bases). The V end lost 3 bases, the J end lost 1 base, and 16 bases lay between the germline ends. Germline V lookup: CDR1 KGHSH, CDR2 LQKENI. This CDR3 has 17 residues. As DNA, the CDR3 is TGTGCCAGCTCACCTCTCGGGGGGGGAATGAGCAATCAGCCCCAGCATTTT. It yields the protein CASSPLGGGMSNQPQHF.

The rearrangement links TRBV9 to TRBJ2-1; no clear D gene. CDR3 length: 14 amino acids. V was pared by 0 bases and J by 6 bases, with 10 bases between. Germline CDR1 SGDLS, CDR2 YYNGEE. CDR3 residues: CASSVAPSVNEQFF. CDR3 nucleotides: TGTGCCAGCAGCGTAGCCCCTTCGGTCAATGAGCAGTTCTTC.

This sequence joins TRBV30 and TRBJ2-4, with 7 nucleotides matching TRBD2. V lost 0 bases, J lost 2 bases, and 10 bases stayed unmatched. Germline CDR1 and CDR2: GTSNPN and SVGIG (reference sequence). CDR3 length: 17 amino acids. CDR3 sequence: CAWSVPGGGPPKNIQYF. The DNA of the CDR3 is TGTGCCTGGAGTGTACCTGGCGGGGGTCCACCCAAAAACATTCAGTACTTC. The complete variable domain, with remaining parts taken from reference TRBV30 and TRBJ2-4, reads SQTIHQWPATLVQPVGSPLSLECTVEGTSNPNLYWYRQAAGRGLQLLFYSVGIGQISSEVPQNLSASRPQDRQFILSSKKLLLSDSGFYLCAWSVPGGGPPKNIQYFGAGTRLSVL.

CDR3: CASSFTGGQETQYF. The CDR3 DNA follows: TGTGCCAGCAGCTTTACGGGGGGGCAAGAGACCCAGTACTTC. The chain employs TRBV7-9 and TRBJ2-5; 8 bases line up with TRBD2. The CDR3 runs 14 residues. With 3 bases clipped from V and 2 bases from J, the junction kept 2 bases outside the gene matches. CDR1 and CDR2 (germline): SEHNR, FQNEAQ (reference sequence).

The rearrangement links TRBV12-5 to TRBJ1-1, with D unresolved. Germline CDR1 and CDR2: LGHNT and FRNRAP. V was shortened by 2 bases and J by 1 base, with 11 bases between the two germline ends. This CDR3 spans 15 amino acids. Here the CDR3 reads CASGLPGEANTEAFF. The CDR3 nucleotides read TGTGCTAGTGGTTTGCCCGGGGAGGCGAACACTGAAGCTTTCTTT.

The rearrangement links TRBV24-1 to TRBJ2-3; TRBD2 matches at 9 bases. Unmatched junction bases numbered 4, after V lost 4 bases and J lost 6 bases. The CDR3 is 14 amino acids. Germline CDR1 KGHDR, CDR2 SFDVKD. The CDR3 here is CATSEPSGDDTQYF. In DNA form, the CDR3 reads TGTGCCACCAGTGAGCCTAGCGGGGACGATACGCAGTATTTT.

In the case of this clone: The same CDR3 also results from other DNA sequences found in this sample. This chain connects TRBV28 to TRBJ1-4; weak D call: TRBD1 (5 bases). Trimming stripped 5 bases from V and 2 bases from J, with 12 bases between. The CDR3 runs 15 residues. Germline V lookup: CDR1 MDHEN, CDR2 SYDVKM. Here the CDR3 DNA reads TGTGCCAGCAGTCTGGGGGGGTTGACTAATGAAAAACTGTTTTTT. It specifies CASSLGGLTNEKLFF.

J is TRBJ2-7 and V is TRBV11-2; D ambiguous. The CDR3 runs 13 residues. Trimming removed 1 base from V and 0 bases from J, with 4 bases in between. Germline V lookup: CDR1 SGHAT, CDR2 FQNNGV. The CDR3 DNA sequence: TGTGCCAGCAGCTTAGCCCTCTCCTACGAGCAGTACTTC. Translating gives CASSLALSYEQYF.

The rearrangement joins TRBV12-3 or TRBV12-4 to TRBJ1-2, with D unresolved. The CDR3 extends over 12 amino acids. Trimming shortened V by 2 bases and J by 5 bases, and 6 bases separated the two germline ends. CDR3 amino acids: CASSLMRYGYTF. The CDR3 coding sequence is TGTGCCAGCAGTTTAATGCGGTATGGCTACACCTTC.

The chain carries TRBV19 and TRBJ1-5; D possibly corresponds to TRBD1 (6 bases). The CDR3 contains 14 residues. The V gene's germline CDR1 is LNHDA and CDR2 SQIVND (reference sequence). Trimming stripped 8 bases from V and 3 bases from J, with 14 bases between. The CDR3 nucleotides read TGTGCCAGTGCAGACGGACAGTTCAATCAGCCCCAGCATTTT. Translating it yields CASADGQFNQPQHF.

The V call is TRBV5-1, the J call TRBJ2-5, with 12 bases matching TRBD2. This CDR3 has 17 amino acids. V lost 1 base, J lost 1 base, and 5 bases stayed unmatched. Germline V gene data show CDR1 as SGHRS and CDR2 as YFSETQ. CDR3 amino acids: CASSLPGLAGSQETQYF. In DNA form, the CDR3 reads TGCGCCAGCAGCTTGCCCGGACTAGCGGGATCCCAAGAGACCCAGTACTTC.

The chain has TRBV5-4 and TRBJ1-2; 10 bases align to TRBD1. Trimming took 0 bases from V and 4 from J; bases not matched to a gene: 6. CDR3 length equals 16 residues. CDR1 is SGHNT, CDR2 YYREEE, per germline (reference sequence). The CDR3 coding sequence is TGTGCCAGCAGCTTGGGGAGGGACAGGGGAGGCTATGGCTACACCTTC. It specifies CASSLGRDRGGYGYTF.

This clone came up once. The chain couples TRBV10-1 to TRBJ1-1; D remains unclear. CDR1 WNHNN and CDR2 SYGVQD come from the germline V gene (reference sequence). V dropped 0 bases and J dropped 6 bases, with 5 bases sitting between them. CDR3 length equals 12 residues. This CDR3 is CASSESLAEAFF. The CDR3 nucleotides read TGCGCCAGCAGTGAGTCCCTTGCTGAAGCTTTCTTT.

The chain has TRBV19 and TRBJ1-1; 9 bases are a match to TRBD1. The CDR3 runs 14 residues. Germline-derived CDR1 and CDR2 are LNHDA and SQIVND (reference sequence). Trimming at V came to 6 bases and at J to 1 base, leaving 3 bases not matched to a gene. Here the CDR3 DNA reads TGTGCCAGTAGAGGGACAGGGCCGAACACTGAAGCTTTCTTT. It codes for CASRGTGPNTEAFF.

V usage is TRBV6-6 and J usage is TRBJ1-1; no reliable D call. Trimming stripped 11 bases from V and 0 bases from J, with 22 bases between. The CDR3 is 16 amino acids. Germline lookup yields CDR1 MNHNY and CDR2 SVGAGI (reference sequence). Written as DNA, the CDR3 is TGTGCCGTCATCCCTCCCCCGGGAACGGTGAACACTGAAGCTTTCTTT. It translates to CAVIPPPGTVNTEAFF.

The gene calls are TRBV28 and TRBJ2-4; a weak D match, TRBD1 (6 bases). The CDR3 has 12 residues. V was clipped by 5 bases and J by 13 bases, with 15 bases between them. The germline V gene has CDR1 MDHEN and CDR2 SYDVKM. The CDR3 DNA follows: TGTGCCAGCAGTCTCACAGGGTTCGGCCAGTACTTC. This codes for CASSLTGFGQYF.

As DNA, the CDR3 is TGTGCCAGCAGTTACAACCGGAACAGGGGGCCCACTGAAGCTTTCTTT. The encoded protein is CASSYNRNRGPTEAFF. V usage is TRBV6-5 and J usage is TRBJ1-1; 9 bases agree with TRBD1. The CDR3 has 16 amino acids. Germline lookup yields CDR1 MNHEY and CDR2 SVGAGI. V shed 2 bases, J shed 4 bases, and the junction held 8 bases outside the gene matches.

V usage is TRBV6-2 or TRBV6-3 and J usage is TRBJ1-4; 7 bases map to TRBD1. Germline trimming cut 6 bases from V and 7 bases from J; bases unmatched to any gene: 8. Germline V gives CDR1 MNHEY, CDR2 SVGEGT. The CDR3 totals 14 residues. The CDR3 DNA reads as TGTGCCAGCAGCAGGACAGGACCCCGTGAAAAACTGTTTTTT. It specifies CASSRTGPREKLFF.

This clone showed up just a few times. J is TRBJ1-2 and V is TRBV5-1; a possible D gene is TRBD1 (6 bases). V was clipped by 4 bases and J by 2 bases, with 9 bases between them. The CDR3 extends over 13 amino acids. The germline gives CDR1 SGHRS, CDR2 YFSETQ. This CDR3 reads CASSPTGNYGYTF. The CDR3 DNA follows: TGCGCCAGCAGCCCTACAGGGAACTATGGCTACACCTTC.

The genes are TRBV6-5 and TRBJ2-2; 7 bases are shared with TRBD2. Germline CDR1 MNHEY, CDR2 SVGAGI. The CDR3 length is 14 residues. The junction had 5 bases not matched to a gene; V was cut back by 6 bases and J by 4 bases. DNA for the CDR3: TGTGCCAGCAGACGGGGGGTACCCACCGGGGAGCTGTTTTTT. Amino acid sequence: CASRRGVPTGELFF.

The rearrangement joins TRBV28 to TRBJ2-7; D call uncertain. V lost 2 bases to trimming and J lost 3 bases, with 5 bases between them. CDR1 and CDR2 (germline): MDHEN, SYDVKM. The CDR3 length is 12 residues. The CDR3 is CASSLTVYEQYF. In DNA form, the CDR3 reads TGTGCCAGCAGTTTAACAGTCTACGAGCAGTACTTC.

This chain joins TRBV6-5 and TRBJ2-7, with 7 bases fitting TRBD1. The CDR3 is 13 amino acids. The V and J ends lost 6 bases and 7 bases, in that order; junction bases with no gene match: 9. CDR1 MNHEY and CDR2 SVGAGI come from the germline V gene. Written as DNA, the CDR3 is TGTGCCAGCAGGGCAGACAGGGTAACGGAGCAGTACTTC. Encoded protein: CASRADRVTEQYF.

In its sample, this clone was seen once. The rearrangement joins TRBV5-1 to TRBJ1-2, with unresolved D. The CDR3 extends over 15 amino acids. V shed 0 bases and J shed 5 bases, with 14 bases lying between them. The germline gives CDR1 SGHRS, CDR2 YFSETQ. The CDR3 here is CASSLAGRGLYGYTF. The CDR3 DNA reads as TGCGCCAGCAGCTTGGCCGGCCGGGGATTATATGGCTACACCTTC.

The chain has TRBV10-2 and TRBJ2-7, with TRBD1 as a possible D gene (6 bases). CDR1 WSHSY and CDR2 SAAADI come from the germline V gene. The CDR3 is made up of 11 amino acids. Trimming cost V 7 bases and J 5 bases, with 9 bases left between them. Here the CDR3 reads CASTGDNEQYF. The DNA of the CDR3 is TGCGCCAGCACAGGGGACAACGAGCAGTACTTC.

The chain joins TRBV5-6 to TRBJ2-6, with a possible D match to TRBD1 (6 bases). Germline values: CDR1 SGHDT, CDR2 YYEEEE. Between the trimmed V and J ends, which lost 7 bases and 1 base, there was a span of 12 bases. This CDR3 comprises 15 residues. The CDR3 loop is CASRIRGSGANVLTF. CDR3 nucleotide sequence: TGTGCCAGCCGAATCAGGGGATCTGGGGCCAACGTCCTGACTTTC. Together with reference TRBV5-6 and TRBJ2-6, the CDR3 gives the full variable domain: DAGVTQSPTHLIKTRGQQVTLRCSPKSGHDTVSWYQQALGQGPQFIFQYYEEEERQRGNFPDRFSGHQFPNYSSELNVNALLLGDSALYLCASRIRGSGANVLTFGAGSRLTVL.

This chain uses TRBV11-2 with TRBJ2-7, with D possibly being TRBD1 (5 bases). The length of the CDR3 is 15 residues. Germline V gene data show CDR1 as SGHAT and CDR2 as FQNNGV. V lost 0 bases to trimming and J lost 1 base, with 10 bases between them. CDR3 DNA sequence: TGTGCCAGCAGCTTAGAAAGGGGCGGATCCTACGAGCAGTACTTC. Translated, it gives CASSLERGGSYEQYF.

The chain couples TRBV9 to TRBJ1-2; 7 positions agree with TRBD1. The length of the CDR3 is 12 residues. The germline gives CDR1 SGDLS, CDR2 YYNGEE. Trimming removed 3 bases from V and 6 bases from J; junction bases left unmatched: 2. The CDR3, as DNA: TGTGCCAGCAGCGGACAGGGTAATGGCTACACCTTC. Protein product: CASSGQGNGYTF.

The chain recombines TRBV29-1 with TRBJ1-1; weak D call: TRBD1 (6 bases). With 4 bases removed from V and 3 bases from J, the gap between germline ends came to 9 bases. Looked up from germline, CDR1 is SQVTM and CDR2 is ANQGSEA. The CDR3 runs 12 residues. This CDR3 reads CSVAEGDTEAFF. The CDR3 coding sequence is TGCAGCGTTGCCGAGGGGGACACTGAAGCTTTCTTT.

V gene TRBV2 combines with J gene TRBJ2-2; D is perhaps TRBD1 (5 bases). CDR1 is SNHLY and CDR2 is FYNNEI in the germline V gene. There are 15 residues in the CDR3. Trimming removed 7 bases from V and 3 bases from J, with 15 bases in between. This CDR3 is CASTIGHGDTGELFF. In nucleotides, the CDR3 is TGTGCCAGCACTATCGGACACGGCGACACCGGGGAGCTGTTTTTT. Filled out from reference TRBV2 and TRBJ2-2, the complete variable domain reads EPEVTQTPSHQVTQMGQEVILRCVPISNHLYFYWYRQILGQKVEFLVSFYNNEISEKSEIFDDQFSVERPDGSNFTLKIRSTKLEDSAMYFCASTIGHGDTGELFFGEGSRLTVL.

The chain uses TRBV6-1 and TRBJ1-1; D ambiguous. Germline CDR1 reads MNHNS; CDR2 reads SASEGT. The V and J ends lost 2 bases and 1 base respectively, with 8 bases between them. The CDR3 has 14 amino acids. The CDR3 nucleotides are TGTGCCAGCAGTGAATCGCCGGGGAACACTGAAGCTTTCTTT. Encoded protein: CASSESPGNTEAFF.